These T cell receptor beta chains were read from a single sample in a study of identical twins. TCRdb analysed the 5' RACE reads with MiXCR anew, one entry per CDR3 protein. The sample consists of approximately 250,000 distinct CDR3 sequences, 5% to 7% of them appearing once. These same records also appear under a second study, on T cells expressing NK-cell markers.

The material sequenced was CD8+ T cells sorted from blood. Receptor source: a woman aged 18-30 years in good health. The CDR3 runs from the conserved cysteine through the conserved F or W. Each record gives: V gene, clone size, D gene, J gene, CDR3 DNA, CDR3 protein. A D gene is named only where the DNA matches it firmly. Part of the rows lack a size; the others show once, few, many or a class for expanded clones.

v_call: TRBV11-2; clone_size: -; d_call: -; j_call: TRBJ2-1; cdr3_nt: TGTGCCAGCGGCCGTGAACTACTGAATGAGCAGTTCTTC; cdr3_aa: CASGRELLNEQFF
v_call: TRBV20-1; clone_size: many; d_call: TRBD2; j_call: TRBJ2-3; cdr3_nt: TGCAGTGCGCCTCAGCGGGAGGTCTCAGATACGCAGTATTTT; cdr3_aa: CSAPQREVSDTQYF
v_call: TRBV5-5; clone_size: many; d_call: TRBD1; j_call: TRBJ1-1; cdr3_nt: TGTGCCAGCAGCGATGTAACAGGGGCCATAAACACTGAAGCTTTCTTT; cdr3_aa: CASSDVTGAINTEAFF
v_call: TRBV18; clone_size: -; d_call: -; j_call: TRBJ2-3; cdr3_nt: TGTGCCAGCTCACCGGAGTACCAAGAGGATACGCAGTATTTT; cdr3_aa: CASSPEYQEDTQYF
v_call: TRBV9; clone_size: -; d_call: -; j_call: TRBJ2-3; cdr3_nt: TGTGCCAGCAGCGCCGGAGACGATACGCAGTATTTT; cdr3_aa: CASSAGDDTQYF
v_call: TRBV12-3/TRBV12-4; clone_size: many; d_call: -; j_call: TRBJ1-1; cdr3_nt: TGTGCCAGCAGAATGAACACTGAAGCTTTCTTT; cdr3_aa: CASRMNTEAFF
v_call: TRBV6-5; clone_size: -; d_call: -; j_call: TRBJ2-3; cdr3_nt: TGTGCCAGCAGAACCAATCTTGATACGCAGTATTTT; cdr3_aa: CASRTNLDTQYF
v_call: TRBV4-1; clone_size: -; d_call: -; j_call: TRBJ2-5; cdr3_nt: TGCGCCAGCAGCCTCAGGACGGGGACGTATCCCCAGTACTTC; cdr3_aa: CASSLRTGTYPQYF
v_call: TRBV20-1; clone_size: few; d_call: TRBD1; j_call: TRBJ2-7; cdr3_nt: TGCAGTGCTAGAGAAACAGGGGGGACAAATTACGAGCAGTACTTC; cdr3_aa: CSARETGGTNYEQYF
v_call: TRBV2; clone_size: many; d_call: -; j_call: TRBJ1-3; cdr3_nt: TGTGCCAGCAGTGCTTTTCCCGCGACCTCTGGAAACACCATATATTTT; cdr3_aa: CASSAFPATSGNTIYF